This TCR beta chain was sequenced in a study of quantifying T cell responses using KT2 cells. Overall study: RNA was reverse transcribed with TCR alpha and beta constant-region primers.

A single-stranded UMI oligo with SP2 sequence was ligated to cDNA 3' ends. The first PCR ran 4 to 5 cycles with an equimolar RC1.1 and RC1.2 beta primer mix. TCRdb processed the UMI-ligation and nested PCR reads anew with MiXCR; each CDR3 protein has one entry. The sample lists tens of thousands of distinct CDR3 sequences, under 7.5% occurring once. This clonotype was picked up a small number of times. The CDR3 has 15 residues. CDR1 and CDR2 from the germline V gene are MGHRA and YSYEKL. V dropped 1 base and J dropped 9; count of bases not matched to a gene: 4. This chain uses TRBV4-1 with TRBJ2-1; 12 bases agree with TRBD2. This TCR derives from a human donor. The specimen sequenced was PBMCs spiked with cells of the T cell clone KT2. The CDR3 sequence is CASSQGLAGVSEQFF. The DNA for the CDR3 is TGCGCCAGCAGCCAAGGACTAGCGGGAGTTAGTGAGCAGTTCTTC.